These T cell receptor beta chains were read from a single sample in a study of OX40 agonist ivuxolimab in advanced cancers. Repertoires were generated with immunoSEQ multiplex PCR, while TCRdb's copy carries only in-frame clones and drops some. The sample holds 75,000 to 100,000 clones, about nine tenths seen once. Here the sequenced sample was CD4+ or CD8+ T cells sorted from blood, taken in a trial of the OX40 agonist ivuxolimab. These receptors originate from an adult with an advanced solid tumor such as melanoma, head and neck, liver or kidney cancer. The CDR3 runs from the conserved cysteine through the conserved F or W. D genes are given only for firm matches. Not every row has a clone size; where given, it reads once, few, many or a size class.

cdr3_length d_call j_call v_call clone_size cdr3_aa cdr3_nt
18 TRBD2 TRBJ2-3 TRBV4-1 - CASSQDRPGGGNTDTQYF TGCGCCAGCAGCCAAGACCGGCCTGGCGGGGGTAACACAGATACGCAGTATTTT
12 TRBD1 TRBJ1-2 TRBV6-1 - CASLTGSGGYTF TGTGCCAGCTTGACAGGGTCTGGCGGCTACACCTTC
12 TRBD1 TRBJ1-2 TRBV30 - CAYTTGNYGYTF TGTGCCTATACGACAGGGAACTATGGCTACACCTTC
14 TRBD2 TRBJ2-3 TRBV29-1 once CSVAGAGGGDTQYF TGCAGCGTGGCCGGAGCGGGAGGAGGAGATACGCAGTATTTT
15 TRBD1 TRBJ1-2 TRBV5-6 - CASTSPTGGYYGYTF TGTGCCAGCACTTCCCCGACAGGGGGCTACTATGGCTACACCTTC
15 TRBD1 TRBJ2-4 TRBV5-6 once CASSWDRAAKNIQYF TGTGCCAGCAGCTGGGACAGGGCAGCCAAAAACATTCAGTACTTC
14 - TRBJ1-2 TRBV14 - CASSQSTGRGGYTF TGTGCCAGCAGCCAATCTACAGGTCGGGGAGGCTACACCTTC
15 - TRBJ2-1 TRBV11-1 - CASNNPDGGNNEQFF TGTGCCAGCAATAATCCGGACGGCGGCAACAATGAGCAGTTCTTC
16 TRBD1 TRBJ2-7 TRBV5-1 - CASSLDFGRGLGEQYF TGCGCCAGCAGCTTGGATTTTGGCAGGGGGCTTGGCGAGCAGTACTTC
14 - TRBJ1-1 TRBV30 - CAWSLTGQHTEAFF TGTGCCTGGAGCCTCACTGGACAGCACACTGAAGCTTTCTTT
15 TRBD1 TRBJ1-2 TRBV7-2 once CASSLGDRPNYGYTF TGTGCCAGCAGCTTAGGGGACAGGCCAAACTATGGCTACACCTTC
14 - TRBJ2-5 TRBV10-1 - CASSEGGAGETQYF TGCGCCAGCAGTGAAGGGGGGGCCGGGGAGACCCAGTACTTC
14 TRBD1 TRBJ1-2 TRBV4-1 - CASSQRDRKMGYTF TGCGCCAGCAGCCAGAGGGACAGAAAAATGGGCTACACCTTT
14 - TRBJ2-2 TRBV29-1 few CSVTQGGLTGELFF TGCAGCGTCACCCAGGGCGGGTTAACCGGGGAGCTGTTTTTT
16 - TRBJ2-3 TRBV5-6 - CASSSLGGWSTDTQYF TGTGCCAGCAGCTCTCTAGGGGGATGGTCAACAGATACGCAGTATTTT
13 - TRBJ1-4 TRBV19 - CASSIGRNEKLFF TGTGCCAGTAGTATAGGAAGGAATGAAAAACTGTTTTTT
13 - TRBJ1-2 TRBV11-1 - CASNPGRDYGYTF TGTGCCAGCAACCCGGGTCGAGACTATGGCTACACCTTC
13 - TRBJ2-7 TRBV28 - CASSLMVGTGQYF TGTGCCAGCAGTTTAATGGTAGGGACGGGGCAGTACTTC
15 - TRBJ1-4 TRBV9 - CASSVTGRTNEKLFF TGTGCCAGCAGCGTAACCGGTCGGACTAATGAAAAACTGTTTTTT
15 - TRBJ1-2 TRBV4-1 - CASSQRTGTFYGYTF TGCGCCAGCAGCCAAAGGACCGGGACATTCTATGGCTACACCTTC
11 - TRBJ1-2 TRBV30 - CAGSREAGYTF TGTGCCGGCTCCAGGGAGGCAGGCTACACCTTC
14 - TRBJ1-1 TRBV5-5 - CASSTYGTDPLTFF TGTGCCAGCAGCACCTACGGGACGGATCCCTTGACTTTCTTT